Below, 14 T cell receptor beta chains from the same sample are listed, as sequenced in a study of blood T cell repertoires in COVID-19. Generated by immunoSEQ multiplex PCR, the TCRdb table keeps only in-frame clones and is missing some. Seen here are about 260,000 clones, around 86% observed once, and the top ten hold approximately 2.1%. Sequenced sample: PBMCs or T cells enriched from blood (not recorded which). The source is a woman aged 45-59 years who had recovered from COVID-19.

This clone was recorded only once. V is TRBV6-5 and J is TRBJ2-1; 11 bases map to TRBD2. There are 15 residues in the CDR3. Trimming removed 5 bases from V and 6 bases from J; junction bases left unmatched: 6. Per germline, CDR1 MNHEY and CDR2 SVGAGI. As DNA, the CDR3 is TGTGCCAGCAGTCTACTAGCGGGAGCCCTCAATGAGCAGTTCTTC. Amino acids: CASSLLAGALNEQFF.

V and J are TRBV19 and TRBJ2-7; possible D gene TRBD1, 5 bases. Germline V gene sequence: CDR1 LNHDA, CDR2 SQIVND (reference sequence). CDR3 size: 15 residues. Trimming pared 4 bases from V and 1 base from J, leaving 14 bases between. CDR3 loop: CASSKQAWDSYEQYF. The CDR3 DNA is TGTGCCAGTAGTAAACAGGCCTGGGATTCCTACGAGCAGTACTTC.

Written as DNA, the CDR3 is TGTGCCAGCAGCGACGACAGACTTTATGGCTACACCTTC. This encodes CASSDDRLYGYTF. The J gene is TRBJ1-2, the V gene TRBV9; the D gene is possibly TRBD1 (5 bases). Germline loops: CDR1 SGDLS, CDR2 YYNGEE. Trimming cost V 3 bases and J 5 bases, with 11 bases left between them. The CDR3 loop spans 13 amino acids.

The chain employs TRBV7-2 and TRBJ2-3; no clear D. The CDR3 length is 15 residues. V was pared by 5 bases and J by 2 bases, with 14 bases between. Looked up from germline, CDR1 is SGHTA and CDR2 is FQGNSA. The DNA of the CDR3 is TGTGCCAGCAGCAAAAACGCGGCGGACACAGATACGCAGTATTTT. This encodes CASSKNAADTDTQYF.

The chain combines TRBV5-1 with TRBJ1-6; D might be TRBD1 (6 bases). The germline V gene has CDR1 SGHRS and CDR2 YFSETQ. This CDR3 has 12 amino acids. Trimming took off 5 bases at V and 9 bases at J, with 9 bases between the two ends. CDR3 DNA sequence: TGCGCCAGCAGAACAGGGTTTTCACCCCTCCACTTT. It is translated as CASRTGFSPLHF.

This clone is a singleton in its sample. V is TRBV10-3 and J is TRBJ2-1, with 9 bases aligning to TRBD2. This CDR3 spans 15 amino acids. Trimming cost V 4 bases and J 7 bases; bases outside gene matches: 8. Per germline, CDR1 ENHRY and CDR2 SYGVKD. The CDR3 region has the DNA TGTGCCATCAGTGGCGGCGGGAGGGCCGCAAATGAGCAGTTCTTC. Translation: CAISGGGRAANEQFF.

V usage is TRBV6-5 and J usage is TRBJ1-4; the match to TRBD1 covers 7 bases. This CDR3 is 15 amino acids long. Trimming took 5 bases from V and 3 from J; bases not matched to a gene: 6. Germline CDR1 MNHEY, CDR2 SVGAGI. The CDR3 loop reads CASSIQGLANEKLFF. CDR3 in DNA: TGTGCCAGCAGTATACAGGGGCTGGCTAATGAAAAACTGTTTTTT.

As DNA, the CDR3 is TGTGCCTGGAACCGACAGGGGGCTTCTAACTATGGCTACACCTTC. Protein product: CAWNRQGASNYGYTF. The chain couples TRBV30 to TRBJ1-2; TRBD1 matches 10 bases. Germline CDR1 and CDR2: GTSNPN and SVGIG (reference sequence). CDR3 length: 15 amino acids. The V segment lost 4 bases and the J segment 0 bases; nucleotides outside the gene matches: 5.

The rearrangement uses TRBV18 and TRBJ2-2; perhaps TRBD1 as D (6 bases). The germline V gene has CDR1 KGHSH and CDR2 LQKENI. V was cut by 3 bases and J by 5 bases, with 10 bases left in between. The CDR3 is 14 amino acids. CDR3 protein: CASSPRDTTGELFF. CDR3 in DNA: TGTGCCAGCTCACCCAGGGACACGACCGGGGAGCTGTTTTTT.

The V and J genes are TRBV4-1 and TRBJ1-5; a possible D gene is TRBD1 (5 bases). Trimming cost V 0 bases and J 3 bases, with 12 bases left between them. There are 16 residues in the CDR3. The V gene's germline CDR1 is MGHRA and CDR2 YSYEKL. CDR3 protein: CASSQDRAGHNQPQHF. CDR3 sequence (DNA): TGCGCCAGCAGCCAAGATAGGGCAGGGCACAATCAGCCCCAGCATTTT.

With regard to this clone: The CDR3 does not end in the conserved phenylalanine or tryptophan, so this is likely a read error. No DNA is shown, since the ends of the CDR3 on it are uncertain; the CDR3 is the one TCRdb lists. This chain connects TRBV19 to TRBJ2-3; the table's TRBD2 call for D was not verified on the DNA. Per the germline V gene, CDR1 is LNHDA and CDR2 is SQIVND (reference sequence). Inclusive of both ends, the CDR3 amounts to 17 amino acids. This CDR3 is CASSMCYGGGQQEQEKV.

The chain combines TRBV7-2 with TRBJ1-1, with D possibly being TRBD1 (5 bases). Trimming shortened V by 0 bases and J by 6 bases, and 17 bases separated the two germline ends. The CDR3 runs to 16 residues. The germline V gene has CDR1 SGHTA and CDR2 FQGNSA. This chain's CDR3 is CASSLAETYRTSEAFF. The CDR3 bases are TGTGCCAGCAGCTTAGCGGAGACGTACAGGACCTCTGAAGCTTTCTTT.

The genes are TRBV19 and TRBJ1-6; TRBD1 matches 7 bases. Germline V gene sequence: CDR1 LNHDA, CDR2 SQIVND (reference sequence). The CDR3 is made up of 14 amino acids. With V trimmed by 10 bases and J by 4 bases, 7 bases remained unmatched. The chain's CDR3 is CAKRQGSYNSPLHF. For the CDR3, the DNA is TGTGCCAAGAGACAGGGCTCATATAATTCACCCCTCCACTTT.

The chain combines TRBV6-5 with TRBJ1-4; TRBD1 matches at 9 bases. V lost 4 bases, J lost 8 bases, and 8 bases stayed unmatched. There are 15 residues in the CDR3. The germline gives CDR1 MNHEY, CDR2 SVGAGI. The CDR3, as DNA: TGTGCCAGCAGTTCGAGGACAGGGGCGAGGGAAAAACTGTTTTTT. Its protein product is CASSSRTGAREKLFF.